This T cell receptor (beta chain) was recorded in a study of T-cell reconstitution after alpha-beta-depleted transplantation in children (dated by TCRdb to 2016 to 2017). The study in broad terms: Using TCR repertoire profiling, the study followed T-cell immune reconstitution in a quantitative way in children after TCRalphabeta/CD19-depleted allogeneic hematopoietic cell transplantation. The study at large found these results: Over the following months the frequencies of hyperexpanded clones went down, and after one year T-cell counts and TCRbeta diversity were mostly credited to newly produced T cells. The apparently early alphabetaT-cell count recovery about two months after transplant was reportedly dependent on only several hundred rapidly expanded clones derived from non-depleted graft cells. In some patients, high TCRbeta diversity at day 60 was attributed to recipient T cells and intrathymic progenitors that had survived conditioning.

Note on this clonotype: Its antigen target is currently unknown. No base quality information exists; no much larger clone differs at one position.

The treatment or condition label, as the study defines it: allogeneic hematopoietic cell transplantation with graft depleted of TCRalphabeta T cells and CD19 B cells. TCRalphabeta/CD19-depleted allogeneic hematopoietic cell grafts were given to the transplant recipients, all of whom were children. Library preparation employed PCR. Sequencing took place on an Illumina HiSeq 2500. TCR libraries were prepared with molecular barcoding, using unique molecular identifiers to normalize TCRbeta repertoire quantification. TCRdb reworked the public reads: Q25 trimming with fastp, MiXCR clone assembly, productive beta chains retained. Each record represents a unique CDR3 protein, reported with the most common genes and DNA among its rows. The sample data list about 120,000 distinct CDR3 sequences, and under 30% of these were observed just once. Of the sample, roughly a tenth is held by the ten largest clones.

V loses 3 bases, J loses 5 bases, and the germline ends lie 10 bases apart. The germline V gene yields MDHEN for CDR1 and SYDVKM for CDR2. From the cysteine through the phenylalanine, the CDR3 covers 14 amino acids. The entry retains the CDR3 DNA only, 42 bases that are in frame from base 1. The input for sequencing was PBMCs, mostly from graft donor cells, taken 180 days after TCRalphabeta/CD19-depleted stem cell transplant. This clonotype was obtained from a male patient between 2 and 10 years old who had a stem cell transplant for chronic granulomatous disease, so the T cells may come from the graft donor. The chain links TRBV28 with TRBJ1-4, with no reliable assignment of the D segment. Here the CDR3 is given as CASSFGQRNEKLFF. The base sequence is TGTGCCAGCAGTTTCGGGCAGCGGAATGAAAAACTGTTTTTT.